What follows are 14 T cell receptor beta chains derived from one specimen sequenced in a study of blood T cell repertoires in COVID-19 (dated by TCRdb to 2020 to 2022). The library was prepared using the immunoSEQ multiplex PCR assay. TCRdb stores this immuneACCESS table with in-frame sequences only. Part of the clones is absent; in the studies checked, under half of the shortfall reflects unresolved V genes, and no reason is known for the rest. A total of approximately 150,000 clones appear in this sample, roughly 85% of them only once. The ten largest clones take up 15% to 20% of the sample. Specimen: PBMCs or T cells enriched from blood (not recorded which). These receptors originate from a man in his 60s who had recovered from COVID-19.

The chain couples TRBV6-5 to TRBJ1-5, with D maybe TRBD1 (5 bases). The CDR3 loop spans 15 amino acids. Germline V gene data show CDR1 as MNHEY and CDR2 as SVGAGI. Trimming pared 4 bases from V and 4 bases from J, leaving 14 bases between. The CDR3 here is CASSSPGGVNQPQHF. The CDR3, as DNA: TGTGCCAGCAGTTCCCCCGGGGGGGTGAATCAGCCCCAGCATTTT.

The rearrangement links TRBV10-3 to TRBJ2-3; tentatively, D is TRBD2 (5 bases). V shed 4 bases and J shed 11 bases, with 10 bases lying between them. Germline V gene data show CDR1 as ENHRY and CDR2 as SYGVKD. The CDR3 totals 11 residues. CDR3 residues: CAISVRDLQYF. Here the CDR3 DNA reads TGTGCCATCAGTGTCCGGGATCTGCAGTATTTT.

The V gene is TRBV15, the J gene TRBJ1-1; no definite D call. Germline V CDR1 and CDR2: LNHNV, YYDKDF (reference sequence). This CDR3 contains 13 residues. V lost 5 bases and J lost 4, with 11 bases in between. The DNA of the CDR3 is TGTGCCACCAGCGGAAGATCAGGCACTGAAGCTTTCTTT. It codes for CATSGRSGTEAFF.

V and J are TRBV6-5 and TRBJ2-3; 10 nucleotides agree with TRBD2. Trimming took 8 bases from V and 5 from J; bases not matched to a gene: 1. This CDR3 has 12 residues. CDR1 is MNHEY and CDR2 is SVGAGI in the germline V gene. The CDR3 region is CASGLAEDTQYF. In DNA form, the CDR3 reads TGTGCCAGCGGACTAGCGGAAGATACGCAGTATTTT.

The chain links TRBV7-2 to TRBJ1-6, with 7 bases identical to TRBD1. With V trimmed by 1 base and J by 7 bases, 7 bases remained unmatched. The germline gives CDR1 SGHTA, CDR2 FQGNSA. This CDR3 spans 16 amino acids. This chain's CDR3 is CASSLVSAGGNSPLHF. The CDR3 DNA follows: TGTGCCAGCAGCTTAGTGTCGGCAGGGGGGAATTCACCCCTCCACTTT.

The chain is built from TRBV27 and TRBJ2-5; 11 positions agree with TRBD2. V shed 6 bases and J 5 bases; nucleotides not matched to a gene: 8. CDR1 is MNHEY, CDR2 SMNVEV, per germline (reference sequence). CDR3 length equals 15 residues. CDR3 residues: CASRTSGVPSETQYF. The DNA for the CDR3 is TGTGCCAGCAGGACTAGCGGGGTTCCATCGGAGACCCAGTACTTC.

This clone was detected only once. The chain couples TRBV9 to TRBJ2-1, with TRBD2 as a possible D gene (6 bases). The CDR3 is made up of 15 amino acids. Trimming left V 1 base short and J 4 bases short, with 12 bases between. Germline CDR1 and CDR2: SGDLS and YYNGEE. CDR3 bases: TGTGCCAGCAGCGTAACAATCGGAGGGTACAATGAGCAGTTCTTC. Amino acids: CASSVTIGGYNEQFF.

The chain couples TRBV7-9 to TRBJ1-2; 8 nucleotides align to TRBD1. Looked up from germline, CDR1 is SEHNR and CDR2 is FQNEAQ (reference sequence). The CDR3 totals 14 residues. J gave up 6 bases and V 5 bases, and 8 bases lay outside the gene matches. In DNA, the CDR3 is TGTGCCAGCAGCCCCCGACAGGGGAGGAATGGCTACACCTTC. This encodes CASSPRQGRNGYTF.

The V call is TRBV9, the J call TRBJ2-2; possibly TRBD1 for D (6 bases). CDR1 is SGDLS and CDR2 is YYNGEE in the germline V gene. The CDR3 contains 15 residues. V lost 2 bases to trimming and J lost 1 base, with 9 bases between them. DNA of the CDR3: TGTGCCAGCAGCGTGACAGGCCTGAACACCGGGGAGCTGTTTTTT. Amino acids: CASSVTGLNTGELFF.

The chain links TRBV28 to TRBJ1-1; 10 bases fit TRBD1. With V trimmed by 4 bases and J by 4 bases, 6 bases remained unmatched. The CDR3 loop spans 15 amino acids. Germline V gives CDR1 MDHEN, CDR2 SYDVKM. CDR3 region: CASSYDRGLFTEAFF. The CDR3 DNA reads TGTGCCAGCAGTTACGACAGGGGGCTGTTCACTGAAGCTTTCTTT.

This clone showed up many times. The gene calls are TRBV2 and TRBJ2-5; TRBD2 matches 7 bases. Germline assignment: CDR1 SNHLY and CDR2 FYNNEI. This CDR3 comprises 16 residues. Trimming took 3 bases from V and 1 from J; bases not matched to a gene: 8. The CDR3: CASSEGKRGTQETQYF. The CDR3 nucleotides are TGTGCCAGCAGTGAGGGAAAGCGGGGTACCCAAGAGACCCAGTACTTC. The variable domain in full, with the rest retrieved from reference TRBV2 and TRBJ2-5, is EPEVTQTPSHQVTQMGQEVILRCVPISNHLYFYWYRQILGQKVEFLVSFYNNEISEKSEIFDDQFSVERPDGSNFTLKIRSTKLEDSAMYFCASSEGKRGTQETQYFGPGTRLLVL.

The chain carries TRBV7-6 and TRBJ2-3; TRBD2 aligns across 7 bases. Germline V lookup: CDR1 SGHVS, CDR2 FNYEAQ. With V trimmed by 1 base and J by 1 base, 5 bases remained unmatched. This CDR3 spans 16 amino acids. CDR3 protein: CASSLEIGLGTDTQYF. CDR3 DNA sequence: TGTGCCAGCAGCTTAGAAATAGGACTAGGCACAGATACGCAGTATTTT.

The chain employs TRBV28 and TRBJ1-2; 7 positions agree with TRBD1. Germline V CDR1 and CDR2: MDHEN, SYDVKM. Trimming took 4 bases from V and 0 from J; bases not matched to a gene: 8. The CDR3 totals 16 residues. For the CDR3, the DNA is TGTGCCAGCAGTTCCGACAGGGCCCCAGCTAACTATGGCTACACCTTC. It encodes CASSSDRAPANYGYTF.

In DNA, the CDR3 is TGTGCCAGCAGTTTATGGACAGGTGCGAACACTGAAGCTTTCTTT. It specifies CASSLWTGANTEAFF. This chain joins TRBV28 and TRBJ1-1, with D possibly being TRBD1 (6 bases). Trimming removed 0 bases at V and 1 base at J, with 9 bases between. The CDR3 has 15 residues. Germline loops: CDR1 MDHEN, CDR2 SYDVKM. Full variable domain (missing parts from reference TRBV28 and TRBJ1-1): DVKVTQSSRYLVKRTGEKVFLECVQDMDHENMFWYRQDPGLGLRLIYFSYDVKMKEKGDIPEGYSVSREKKERFSLILESASTNQTSMYLCASSLWTGANTEAFFGQGTRLTVV.